The 21 T cell receptor beta chains listed next were all sequenced from one sample in a study of OX40 agonist ivuxolimab in advanced cancers. Generated by immunoSEQ multiplex PCR, the TCRdb table keeps only in-frame clones and is missing some. The table includes fewer than 100,000 clones, more than 70% detected once. The source material was CD4+ or CD8+ T cells sorted from blood, sampled in a trial of the OX40 agonist ivuxolimab. The receptors originated from an adult with an advanced solid tumor such as melanoma, head and neck, liver or kidney cancer.

V gene TRBV5-1 combines with J gene TRBJ1-2; 12 positions agree with TRBD1. The CDR3 consists of 16 residues. Germline V lookup: CDR1 SGHRS, CDR2 YFSETQ. The V and J ends lost 3 bases and 4 bases, in that order; junction bases with no gene match: 7. The CDR3 sequence: CASSSGDRGLGYGYTF. CDR3 bases: TGCGCCAGCAGCTCTGGGGACAGGGGGCTCGGCTATGGCTACACCTTC.

This clone has only one observation. The rearrangement uses TRBV4-1 and TRBJ1-3; D unclear. This CDR3 spans 16 amino acids. Trimming removed 2 bases at V and 2 bases at J, with 13 bases between. Germline CDR1 and CDR2: MGHRA and YSYEKL. CDR3 region: CASSQPPLSTGNTIYF. As DNA, the CDR3 is TGCGCCAGCAGCCAACCCCCCTTGTCAACTGGAAACACCATATATTTT.

This chain joins TRBV28 and TRBJ1-2; D is undetermined. Germline CDR1 MDHEN, CDR2 SYDVKM. Trimming took off 9 bases at V and 2 bases at J, with 22 bases between the two ends. The CDR3 length is 16 residues. CDR3 protein: CASRYSSRTANYGYTF. The CDR3 nucleotides are TGTGCCAGTAGATATTCGAGTCGGACGGCAAACTATGGCTACACCTTC.

The chain couples TRBV9 to TRBJ2-2, with D possibly being TRBD1 (6 bases). Trimming took 6 bases from V and 4 from J, leaving 16 bases between them. The CDR3 length is 15 residues. Germline values: CDR1 SGDLS, CDR2 YYNGEE. The CDR3 spells CASTPGHQITGELFF. DNA of the CDR3: TGTGCCAGCACCCCGGGACACCAGATCACCGGGGAGCTGTTTTTT.

The V gene is TRBV7-2, the J gene TRBJ1-5; 7 bases match TRBD1. CDR1 is SGHTA, CDR2 FQGNSA, per germline. V lost 5 bases and J lost 2; bases outside the gene matches: 12. The length of the CDR3 is 17 residues. CDR3 in amino acids: CASSLKSSDRGNQPQHF. CDR3 in DNA: TGTGCCAGCAGCCTAAAGAGCAGTGACAGGGGCAATCAGCCCCAGCATTTT.

The V and J genes are TRBV6-1 and TRBJ2-7; D remains ambiguous. Per germline, CDR1 MNHNS and CDR2 SASEGT. The CDR3 runs to 13 residues. Trimming removed 6 bases from V and 4 bases from J, with 13 bases in between. The CDR3 nucleotides are TGTGCCAGCAGGGGTAGAACGAGGTACGAGCAGTACTTC. Translated: CASRGRTRYEQYF.

This clone was seen a few times. The rearrangement joins TRBV2 to TRBJ1-2; possible D gene TRBD1, 6 bases. Trimming pared 5 bases from V and 2 bases from J, leaving 12 bases between. The CDR3 is 14 amino acids. Germline CDR1 and CDR2: SNHLY and FYNNEI. In DNA, the CDR3 is TGTGCCAGCAGTTCGGCCAGGGGAAACTATGGCTACACCTTC. Its protein is CASSSARGNYGYTF.

This clone was detected only a few times. The V and J genes are TRBV28 and TRBJ1-2; 7 bases are a match to TRBD1. Germline CDR1 MDHEN, CDR2 SYDVKM. Unmatched junction bases numbered 10, after V lost 1 base and J lost 2 bases. The length of the CDR3 is 17 residues. CDR3 loop: CASSLSGNRGSNYGYTF. The CDR3 DNA is TGTGCCAGCAGTTTATCCGGGAACAGGGGCAGCAACTATGGCTACACCTTC.

J is TRBJ2-7 and V is TRBV30, with TRBD1 matching 9 bases. V trimming: 1 base; J trimming: 6 bases; junction bases outside the gene matches: 7. Per the germline V gene, CDR1 is GTSNPN and CDR2 is SVGIG (reference sequence). The CDR3 sequence is 14 residues long. This CDR3 reads CAWSADRGIVEQYF. CDR3 DNA sequence: TGTGCCTGGAGTGCAGACAGGGGGATCGTCGAGCAGTACTTC.

The chain joins TRBV5-8 to TRBJ2-3, with D perhaps TRBD2 (7 bases). V lost 1 base and J lost 5, with 14 bases in between. The CDR3 length is 15 residues. The germline V gene has CDR1 SGHTS and CDR2 YDEGEE. CDR3 DNA sequence: TGTGCCAGCAGCTTGCGGGGGGCGCTTCAAGATACGCAGTATTTT. This translates into CASSLRGALQDTQYF. Using reference TRBV5-8 and TRBJ2-3 for the parts outside the CDR3, the full variable domain is EAGVTQSPTHLIKTRGQQATLRCSPISGHTSVYWYQQALGLGLQFLLWYDEGEERNRGNFPPRFSGRQFPNYSSELNVNALELEDSALYLCASSLRGALQDTQYFGPGTRLTVL.

The CDR3 region has the DNA TGTGCCAGTAGTCAGGGTACACACTACGAGCAGTACTTC. Protein product: CASSQGTHYEQYF. V usage is TRBV19 and J usage is TRBJ2-7, with a tentative D call TRBD1 (5 bases). Germline V gene data show CDR1 as LNHDA and CDR2 as SQIVND (reference sequence). The V and J ends lost 5 bases and 3 bases respectively, with 11 bases between them. This CDR3 is 13 amino acids long.

The chain carries TRBV5-1 and TRBJ2-5; 7 bases line up with TRBD1. V was clipped by 1 base and J by 3 bases; unmatched bases: 6. The germline V gene has CDR1 SGHRS and CDR2 YFSETQ. The length of the CDR3 is 15 residues. The CDR3 protein is CASSLQGTAEETQYF. DNA for the CDR3: TGCGCCAGCAGCTTGCAGGGGACAGCAGAAGAGACCCAGTACTTC.

The J gene is TRBJ2-5, the V gene TRBV5-4; D is unclear. From germline, CDR1 is SGHNT and CDR2 YYREEE (reference sequence). The CDR3 sequence is 16 residues long. With 1 base removed from V and 4 bases from J, the gap between germline ends came to 17 bases. In DNA, the CDR3 is TGTGCCAGCAGCTTGCTGGACGGCCGATCGGTAGAGACCCAGTACTTC. This gives the protein CASSLLDGRSVETQYF. The whole variable domain, filled in from reference TRBV5-4 and TRBJ2-5, reads ETGVTQSPTHLIKTRGQQVTLRCSSQSGHNTVSWYQQALGQGPQFIFQYYREEENGRGNFPPRFSGLQFPNYSSELNVNALELDDSALYLCASSLLDGRSVETQYFGPGTRLLVL.

The rearrangement joins TRBV5-6 to TRBJ2-3, with 12 bases matching TRBD2. This CDR3 has 18 residues. The ends lost 2 bases at V and 3 bases at J; junction bases unmatched: 10. Germline V CDR1 and CDR2: SGHDT, YYEEEE. The CDR3: CASSLYRTSGAGTDTQYF. CDR3 nucleotide sequence: TGTGCCAGCAGCTTATACCGGACTAGCGGGGCGGGGACAGATACGCAGTATTTT.

The chain is built from TRBV5-4 and TRBJ2-5, with TRBD2 as a possible D gene (7 bases). Germline assignment: CDR1 SGHNT and CDR2 YYREEE (reference sequence). This CDR3 region has 15 residues. Trimming pared 1 base from V and 5 bases from J, leaving 15 bases between. CDR3 loop: CASSLTSETGETQYF. CDR3 in DNA: TGTGCCAGCAGCTTGACTAGCGAAACAGGGGAGACCCAGTACTTC.

The chain employs TRBV12-5 and TRBJ2-7, with 7 bases matching TRBD2. The CDR3 has 16 amino acids. V shed 0 bases, J shed 1 base, and the junction held 6 bases outside the gene matches. Looked up from germline, CDR1 is LGHNT and CDR2 is FRNRAP. The CDR3 coding sequence is TGTGCTAGTGGTTTGGTACGGGCTAGCGGTTCCTACGAGCAGTACTTC. As protein: CASGLVRASGSYEQYF. Full variable domain (remainder filled in from reference TRBV12-5 and TRBJ2-7): DARVTQTPRHKVTEMGQEVTMRCQPILGHNTVFWYRQTMMQGLELLAYFRNRAPLDDSGMPKDRFSAEMPDATLATLKIQPSEPRDSAVYFCASGLVRASGSYEQYFGPGTRLTVT.

The chain recombines TRBV29-1 with TRBJ1-1; perhaps TRBD1 as D (5 bases). V dropped 2 bases and J dropped 4 bases, with 11 bases sitting between them. This CDR3 comprises 13 residues. The germline CDR1 and CDR2 sequences are SQVTM and ANQGSEA. As DNA, the CDR3 is TGCAGCGTTGAAAAGGGGCGAGGCACTGAAGCTTTCTTT. Amino acid sequence: CSVEKGRGTEAFF.

CDR3 in DNA: TGTGCCAGCAGCTTAGGATCGAGTCAGCCCCAGCATTTT. Its translation is CASSLGSSQPQHF. This chain joins TRBV7-2 and TRBJ1-5; D is unclear. The CDR3 consists of 13 residues. Between the trimmed V and J ends, which lost 1 base and 6 bases, there was a span of 7 bases. Germline assignment: CDR1 SGHTA and CDR2 FQGNSA.

The J gene is TRBJ1-1, the V gene TRBV29-1; 9 bases agree with TRBD1. The CDR3 covers 14 residues. J lost 2 bases, V lost 6 bases, and 7 bases had no gene match. Germline loops: CDR1 SQVTM, CDR2 ANQGSEA. CDR3 amino acids: CSVTTGGPNTEAFF. The CDR3 DNA reads as TGCAGCGTCACGACAGGGGGTCCCAACACTGAAGCTTTCTTT.

The CDR3 is CASSAVSYGYTF. DNA for the CDR3: TGTGCCAGCAGTGCAGTGAGCTATGGCTACACCTTC. This chain connects TRBV28 to TRBJ1-2, with D uncertain. Germline assignment: CDR1 MDHEN and CDR2 SYDVKM. The CDR3 length is 12 residues. Trimming left V 5 bases short and J 4 bases short, with 8 bases between.

The chain combines TRBV2 with TRBJ1-1; D is ambiguous. V gave up 6 bases and J gave up 8 bases, with 19 bases separating them. Germline-derived CDR1 and CDR2 are SNHLY and FYNNEI. CDR3 size: 14 residues. CDR3 DNA sequence: TGTGCCAGCAGCCCCATAGCCGGGTCGGTGGAAGCTTTCTTT. It is translated as CASSPIAGSVEAFF. Full variable domain (rest looked up from reference TRBV2 and TRBJ1-1): EPEVTQTPSHQVTQMGQEVILRCVPISNHLYFYWYRQILGQKVEFLVSFYNNEISEKSEIFDDQFSVERPDGSNFTLKIRSTKLEDSAMYFCASSPIAGSVEAFFGQGTRLTVV.